This T cell receptor beta chain was observed in a study of CD8 T cells in Susac syndrome. TEMRA cells were enriched by FACS, and CD4+ and CD8+ T cells were negatively isolated. Random hexamers were used to reverse transcribe 0.5 to 1 ug of RNA. TCRdb reprocessed the immunoSEQ multiplex PCR reads with MiXCR, giving one entry per CDR3 protein. The repertoire holds under 550,000 distinct CDR3 sequences, more than 80% seen once, with 0.09% to 0.15% in the top ten. Sequencing was performed on CD8+ T cells from PBMCs. The receptor's source is a human donor with multiple sclerosis.

The CDR3 spells CASSPWAGYRHEQYF. CDR3 sequence (DNA): TGTGCCAGCAGCCCCTGGGCAGGGTATCGCCACGAGCAGTACTTC. The rearrangement uses TRBV27 and TRBJ2-7; maybe TRBD1 (5 bases). CDR1 and CDR2 from the germline V gene are MNHEY and SMNVEV (reference sequence). This CDR3 has 15 amino acids. Trimming shortened V by 6 bases and J by 5 bases, and 20 bases separated the two germline ends.